This T cell receptor beta chain was sequenced for a study of blood T cell repertoires in COVID-19. Study in general: Samples of COVID-19 (acute and convalescent) were obtained from the United States, Italy and Spain.

The CDR3 is 13 amino acids. Germline CDR1 is SGHRS and CDR2 is YFSETQ. Trimming cost V 4 bases and J 5 bases, with 13 bases left between them. Original processing notes: Nucleated cell number was recorded as an estimate derived from reference gene primer amplification. Sequencing was performed with immunoSEQ multiplex PCR; in TCRdb, only in-frame clones are kept and a portion is missing. V, J and clone size reflect that table, while D and trimming were determined from the DNA. The table lists some 370,000 clones, about four fifths of them singletons. The clonotype was recovered from a woman between 45 and 65 years old who had recovered from COVID-19. Sequencing was carried out using PBMCs or T cells enriched from blood (not recorded which). The rearrangement uses TRBV5-1 and TRBJ2-7, with D tentatively TRBD2 (6 bases). CDR3 sequence: CASSIPGDDEQYF. CDR3 DNA: TGCGCCAGCAGCATCCCGGGAGATGACGAGCAGTACTTC.